This T cell receptor (beta chain) was sequenced during a study of blood T cells in healthy people across ages. The length of the CDR3 is 14 residues. V gave up 5 bases and J gave up 2 bases, with 12 bases separating them. CDR1 is SGHTA, CDR2 FQGNSA, per germline. Study-wide results and caveats: Strong correlation existed between TCR beta diversity and naive T cell percentage. The diversity estimates, figures obtained from one million T cells, were considered underestimates.

This clonotype was counted ten times or more. What it recognizes is unknown. Primers used in a second PCR of about 7 to 12 cycles were a sample-barcoded 5' primer and a J-beta primer mix. Each single sample gave us at least 3 million CDR3-containing paired-end reads. A single record per CDR3 protein comes from TCRdb applying MiXCR to the 5' RACE reads. The sample includes around 850,000 distinct CDR3 sequences, roughly 35% of them seen just once. This chain uses TRBV7-2 with TRBJ1-2; D remains unclear. The sample taken for sequencing was blood. The source of this sequence is a man between 18 and 35 years old in good health. CDR3 DNA: TGTGCCAGCAGCGTACCTCAGTCGAACTATGGCTACACCTTC. This translates into CASSVPQSNYGYTF.